The rows below give T cell receptor beta chains drawn from one sample of a study of T cell responses to AZD1222 COVID-19 vaccine. Data came from immunoSEQ multiplex PCR; TCRdb stores just in-frame clones and leaves some out. The table lists some 170,000 clones, 91% of them singletons. This specimen consisted of peripheral blood, obtained 28 days after the second AZD1222 dose. These receptors all come from an adult who received the AZD1222 COVID-19 vaccine. Both conserved end residues are part of each CDR3. Fields, in order: J gene, clone size, D gene, V gene, CDR3 length, CDR3 protein, CDR3 DNA. A D gene is named only where the DNA matches it firmly. A row's size may be missing; if present it is once, few, many or a size class.

J: TRBJ1-5; size: NA; D: NA; V: TRBV20-1; length: 14; CDR3: CSASQPSSNQPQHF; DNA: TGCAGTGCTAGTCAGCCGAGTAGCAATCAGCCCCAGCATTTT
J: TRBJ1-5; size: NA; D: NA; V: TRBV6-2/TRBV6-3; length: 15; CDR3: CASSYSTGYNQPQHF; DNA: TGTGCCAGCAGTTACTCGACAGGCTACAATCAGCCCCAGCATTTT
J: TRBJ2-7; size: NA; D: TRBD2; V: TRBV13; length: 16; CDR3: CASSLMGAGGPYEQYF; DNA: TGTGCCAGCAGCCTGATGGGGGCGGGAGGACCATACGAGCAGTACTTC
J: TRBJ2-7; size: NA; D: NA; V: TRBV27; length: 16; CDR3: CASSPGTGLVSYEQYF; DNA: TGTGCCAGCAGTCCCGGGACAGGACTAGTTTCCTACGAGCAGTACTTC
J: TRBJ1-5; size: NA; D: NA; V: TRBV7-9; length: 13; CDR3: CASSSGTYQPQHF; DNA: TGTGCCAGCAGCTCCGGGACCTATCAGCCCCAGCATTTT
J: TRBJ2-7; size: NA; D: NA; V: TRBV24-1; length: 12; CDR3: CAAPGYGYEQYF; DNA: TGTGCCGCCCCAGGGTACGGCTACGAGCAGTACTTC
J: TRBJ2-1; size: NA; D: TRBD1; V: TRBV2; length: 16; CDR3: CASSTRIQGARNEQFF; DNA: TGTGCCAGCAGCACTCGGATACAGGGGGCTCGGAATGAGCAGTTCTTC
J: TRBJ2-7; size: few; D: NA; V: TRBV27; length: 15; CDR3: CASSLTLLQGHEQYF; DNA: TGTGCCAGCTCCTTGACTCTTCTTCAGGGCCACGAGCAGTACTTC
J: TRBJ2-1; size: once; D: NA; V: TRBV27; length: 11; CDR3: CASSASGTQFF; DNA: TGTGCCAGCAGTGCCTCCGGGACGCAGTTCTTC
J: TRBJ2-3; size: NA; D: TRBD2; V: TRBV9; length: 16; CDR3: CASSPSLSGSPDTQYF; DNA: TGTGCCAGCAGCCCTTCTCTTAGCGGGAGTCCGGATACGCAGTATTTT
J: TRBJ1-2; size: NA; D: NA; V: TRBV10-2; length: 13; CDR3: CASSWDISYGYTF; DNA: TGCGCCAGCTCTTGGGACATTTCCTATGGCTACACCTTC